This T cell receptor (beta chain) was documented in a study of control samples from healthy donors and cancer patients. The ends were cut back, 0 bases at V and 8 bases at J, with 16 bases in the middle. The CDR3 covers 14 residues. The germline gives CDR1 SQVTM, CDR2 ANQGSEA. Clones were sequenced by immunoSEQ multiplex PCR, and TCRdb holds only the in-frame ones, with some missing. The sample lists about 130,000 clones, under 95% occurring once. V is TRBV29-1 and J is TRBJ1-2; D is unclear. Material: blood. This sequence was found in a man between 18 and 35 years old in good health. The CDR3 here is CSVEDTSKPEGYTF. The CDR3 region has the DNA TGCAGCGTTGAAGATACCAGTAAACCGGAGGGCTACACCTTC. Full variable domain (remainder filled in from reference TRBV29-1 and TRBJ1-2): SAVISQKPSRDICQRGTSLTIQCQVDSQVTMMFWYRQQPGQSLTLIATANQGSEATYESGFVIDKFPISRPNLTFSTLTVSNMSPEDSSIYLCSVEDTSKPEGYTFGSGTRLTVV.